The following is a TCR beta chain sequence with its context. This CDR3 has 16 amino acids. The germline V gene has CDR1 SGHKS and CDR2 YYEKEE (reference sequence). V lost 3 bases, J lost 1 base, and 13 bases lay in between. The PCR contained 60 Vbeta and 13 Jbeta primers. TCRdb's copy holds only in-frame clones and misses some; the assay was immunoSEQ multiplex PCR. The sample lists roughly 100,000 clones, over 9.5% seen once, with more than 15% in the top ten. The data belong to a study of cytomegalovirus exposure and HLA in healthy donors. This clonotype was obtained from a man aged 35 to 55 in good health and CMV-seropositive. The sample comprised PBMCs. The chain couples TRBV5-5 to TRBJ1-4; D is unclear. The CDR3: CASSSYISKTNEKLFF. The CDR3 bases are TGTGCCAGCAGCTCTTACATCAGTAAAACTAATGAAAAACTGTTTTTT.